A selection of T cell receptor beta chains follows, all from one sample in a study of molecular identifiers for immune sequencing clone quantification. TCRdb redid the calling of the PCR reads with MiXCR, one entry per CDR3 protein. This sample has about 63,000 distinct CDR3 sequences; around 19% occur once, and the top ten carry 1.4% to 1.5%. Sequencing input: naive CD8+ T cells from blood, with Jurkat cell RNA spiked in. These receptors were taken from a human donor in good health. Some libraries in this study had Jurkat cell RNA spiked in. Both conserved end residues are part of each CDR3. A D gene is named only where the DNA matches it firmly. Clone size is given for some rows only: seen once, a few or many times, or a class if the clone is expanded.

size	V	J	D	length	CDR3	DNA
many	TRBV11-2	TRBJ2-1	TRBD2	17	CASSLAPYSGGYNEQFF	TGTGCCAGCAGCTTAGCCCCATATAGCGGGGGGTACAATGAGCAGTTCTTC
many	TRBV4-2	TRBJ2-3	TRBD2	17	CASSQRAAGGNTDTQYF	TGTGCCAGCAGCCAAAGAGCGGCGGGAGGTAACACAGATACGCAGTATTTT
many	TRBV20-1	TRBJ1-2	NA	9	CSANYGYTF	TGCAGTGCTAACTATGGCTACACCTTC
many	TRBV7-2	TRBJ2-7	TRBD2	14	CASSFGLASYEQYF	TGTGCCAGCAGCTTTGGACTAGCGAGCTACGAGCAGTACTTC
many	TRBV11-2	TRBJ2-7	NA	12	CASSLAGSEQYF	TGTGCCAGCAGCTTAGCGGGGTCCGAGCAGTACTTC
many	TRBV6-5	TRBJ2-7	TRBD2	13	CASSYGAGGEQYF	TGTGCCAGCAGTTACGGGGCGGGAGGCGAGCAGTACTTC
many	TRBV19	TRBJ1-5	NA	13	CASSMNAWQPQHF	TGTGCCAGTAGTATGAACGCGTGGCAGCCCCAGCATTTT
many	TRBV7-3	TRBJ2-3	NA	16	CASSSGMGGGTDTQYF	TGTGCCAGCAGCTCCGGGATGGGGGGAGGCACAGATACGCAGTATTTT
many	TRBV4-3	TRBJ1-5	NA	15	CASSQGLGPNQPQHF	TGCGCCAGCAGCCAAGGTCTGGGGCCTAATCAGCCCCAGCATTTT
many	TRBV7-2	TRBJ2-1	NA	15	CASSLVDYVDAEQFF	TGTGCCAGCAGCTTAGTTGACTACGTGGATGCTGAGCAGTTCTTC
many	TRBV7-6	TRBJ1-5	TRBD1	15	CASSLRTGGNQPQHF	TGTGCCAGCAGCTTAAGGACAGGGGGCAATCAGCCCCAGCATTTT
many	TRBV7-8	TRBJ2-1	NA	16	CASSLVGGLSVDEQFF	TGTGCCAGCAGCTTAGTTGGGGGTCTCTCCGTAGATGAGCAGTTCTTC
many	TRBV6-1	TRBJ1-1	NA	15	CASSDIWGLDTEAFF	TGTGCCAGCAGTGATATTTGGGGGCTGGACACTGAAGCTTTCTTT
few	TRBV15	TRBJ2-1	TRBD2	14	CATSRELAVNEQFF	TGTGCCACCAGCAGAGAACTAGCGGTGAATGAGCAGTTCTTC
many	TRBV6-5	TRBJ2-1	NA	13	CASSYVRSNEQFF	TGTGCCAGCAGTTACGTCCGGAGTAATGAGCAGTTCTTC
many	TRBV9	TRBJ1-1	NA	14	CASSGGAMNTEAFF	TGTGCCAGCAGCGGGGGGGCCATGAACACTGAAGCTTTCTTT
NA	TRBV13	TRBJ2-1	TRBD2	13	CASSLGGGRGKFF	TGTGCCAGCAGCTTAGGGGGCGGGAGGGGTAAGTTCTTC
many	TRBV25-1	TRBJ2-3	NA	14	CASSVQDSTDTQYF	TGTGCCAGCAGTGTACAGGACAGCACAGATACGCAGTATTTT
many	TRBV6-1	TRBJ2-3	TRBD2	15	CASSQSGTSSDTQYF	TGTGCCAGCAGTCAGAGCGGGACTTCCTCAGATACGCAGTATTTT
NA	TRBV10-2	TRBJ2-1	NA	13	CASGETTYNEQFF	TGCGCCAGCGGTGAGACGACCTACAATGAGCAGTTCTTC
many	TRBV12-3/TRBV12-4	TRBJ2-5	TRBD2	14	CASSLTSGQETQYF	TGTGCCAGCAGTTTAACTAGCGGCCAAGAGACCCAGTACTTC
many	TRBV7-9	TRBJ1-4	NA	15	CASSPREGFNEKLFF	TGTGCCAGCAGCCCAAGGGAGGGATTTAATGAAAAACTGTTTTTT
NA	TRBV20-1	TRBJ2-1	TRBD2	16	CSARDPGTSVYNEQFF	TGCAGTGCTAGAGATCCCGGGACTAGCGTGTACAATGAGCAGTTCTTC
few	TRBV7-9	TRBJ2-1	NA	15	CASSSSVMAYNEQFF	TGTGCCAGCAGCTCGTCCGTCATGGCATACAATGAGCAGTTCTTC
many	TRBV21-1	TRBJ2-1	NA	13	CASRSSGENEQFF	TGTGCCAGCCGCTCTAGCGGGGAGAATGAGCAGTTCTTC
many	TRBV27	TRBJ1-5	NA	16	CASSLSAGLSNQPQHF	TGTGCCAGCAGTTTATCTGCGGGGTTGAGCAATCAGCCCCAGCATTTT
many	TRBV4-3	TRBJ2-7	NA	15	CASSQDQWNRGEQYF	TGCGCCAGCAGCCAAGATCAATGGAACCGGGGGGAGCAGTACTTC
few	TRBV3-1	TRBJ2-3	NA	15	CASSQAQGGTDTQYF	TGTGCCAGCAGCCAAGCACAAGGGGGCACAGATACGCAGTATTTT
NA	TRBV4-1	TRBJ2-7	NA	14	CASSQAGGTNEQYF	TGCGCCAGCAGCCAAGCCGGGGGAACAAACGAGCAGTACTTC
many	TRBV7-9	TRBJ1-1	NA	15	CASSSRDRTHTEAFF	TGTGCCAGCAGCTCACGGGACCGAACTCACACTGAAGCTTTCTTT
NA	TRBV6-2/TRBV6-3	TRBJ2-7	NA	12	CASSSVSGEQYF	TGTGCCAGCAGTTCTGTCAGTGGCGAGCAGTACTTC
many	TRBV28	TRBJ2-7	TRBD2	16	CASHHSSGRVSYEQYF	TGTGCCAGCCACCATTCTAGCGGGAGGGTCTCCTACGAGCAGTACTTC
many	TRBV6-5	TRBJ1-2	NA	15	CASSPTVQTNYGYTF	TGTGCCAGCAGTCCGACAGTCCAAACTAACTATGGCTACACCTTC
many	TRBV28	TRBJ2-7	NA	12	CASSFPGYEQYF	TGTGCCAGCAGTTTTCCGGGGTACGAGCAGTACTTC
NA	TRBV12-3/TRBV12-4	TRBJ2-1	TRBD2	16	CASSPLTSGTLNEQFF	TGTGCCAGCAGTCCCCTAACTAGCGGGACCCTCAATGAGCAGTTCTTC
NA	TRBV6-6	TRBJ2-2	NA	14	CASSYSTSPGELFF	TGTGCCAGCAGTTACTCGACATCCCCCGGGGAGCTGTTTTTT
many	TRBV29-1	TRBJ1-3	TRBD1	16	CSVEDRDRAAGNTIYF	TGCAGCGTTGAAGACCGGGACAGGGCGGCTGGAAACACCATATATTTT
many	TRBV20-1	TRBJ2-7	NA	13	CSALTGTSYEQYF	TGCAGTGCTCTAACCGGGACCTCATACGAGCAGTACTTC
many	TRBV20-1	TRBJ1-5	NA	17	CSARDLDKGGSNQPQHF	TGCAGTGCTAGAGATTTGGACAAAGGGGGTAGCAATCAGCCCCAGCATTTT
many	TRBV7-2	TRBJ2-3	NA	16	CASALGAIAVTDTQYF	TGTGCCAGCGCCCTCGGGGCCATCGCCGTCACAGATACGCAGTATTTT
many	TRBV24-1	TRBJ2-3	TRBD2	16	CATSDWTSGYTDTQYF	TGTGCCACCAGTGACTGGACTAGCGGGTACACAGATACGCAGTATTTT
NA	TRBV28	TRBJ2-7	NA	13	CASSPLDTYEQYF	TGTGCCAGCAGCCCCCTTGATACCTACGAGCAGTACTTC
many	TRBV4-1	TRBJ2-7	NA	14	CASSQPEPSYEQYF	TGCGCCAGCAGCCAGCCGGAGCCTTCCTACGAGCAGTACTTC
many	TRBV9	TRBJ2-1	TRBD2	15	CASSAQTSGTNEQFF	TGTGCCAGCAGCGCCCAGACTAGCGGCACCAATGAGCAGTTCTTC
NA	TRBV28	TRBJ2-7	NA	14	CASSIGGQLYEQYF	TGTGCCAGCAGTATTGGGGGACAATTATACGAGCAGTACTTC
many	TRBV12-3/TRBV12-4	TRBJ2-5	NA	19	CASSLGDVWGGAHQETQYF	TGTGCCAGCAGTTTAGGAGACGTATGGGGCGGCGCACACCAAGAGACCCAGTACTTC
many	TRBV9	TRBJ2-1	TRBD2	19	CASSVFLAGAIGSYNEQFF	TGTGCCAGCAGCGTGTTCCTAGCGGGAGCCATCGGCTCCTACAATGAGCAGTTCTTC
many	TRBV10-3	TRBJ2-1	TRBD2	13	CAIGSGGVDEQFF	TGTGCCATCGGATCGGGAGGAGTTGATGAGCAGTTCTTC
many	TRBV11-2	TRBJ2-1	NA	17	CASSLVPTGSTYNEQFF	TGTGCCAGCAGCTTAGTGCCTACAGGTAGCACCTACAATGAGCAGTTCTTC
many	TRBV27	TRBJ2-3	NA	16	CASSLWAPEASDTQYF	TGTGCCAGCAGTTTATGGGCCCCTGAGGCTAGTGATACGCAGTATTTT
many	TRBV20-1	TRBJ2-7	TRBD2	16	CSAKGVTSGRFHEQYF	TGCAGTGCCAAGGGGGTCACTAGCGGGAGGTTCCACGAGCAGTACTTC
NA	TRBV27	TRBJ1-2	NA	13	CASSYQQGYGYTF	TGTGCCAGCAGTTATCAGCAAGGGTATGGCTACACCTTC
many	TRBV7-2	TRBJ2-1	NA	14	CASSLRENYNEQFF	TGTGCCAGCAGCTTACGGGAAAACTACAATGAGCAGTTCTTC
many	TRBV4-2	TRBJ2-7	NA	15	CASSQVLGGAYEQYF	TGTGCCAGCAGCCAAGTGTTGGGTGGGGCCTACGAGCAGTACTTC
few	TRBV2	TRBJ2-5	TRBD2	19	CASSPPTHTSGASSETQYF	TGTGCCAGCAGTCCTCCTACTCATACTAGCGGGGCATCGTCGGAGACCCAGTACTTC
many	TRBV21-1	TRBJ2-4	NA	12	CASTYRGHIQYF	TGTGCCAGCACCTACAGGGGACACATTCAGTACTTC
many	TRBV5-1	TRBJ1-5	NA	15	CASGPSTEENQPQHF	TGCGCCAGCGGCCCGTCTACAGAGGAAAATCAGCCCCAGCATTTT
once	TRBV27	TRBJ2-1	NA	12	CASSLIGYEQFF	TGTGCCAGCAGTTTAATTGGGTATGAGCAGTTCTTC
many	TRBV5-1	TRBJ2-2	NA	16	CASSLRGLLDTGELFF	TGCGCCAGCAGCTTGCGGGGGCTTTTGGACACCGGGGAGCTGTTTTTT